These T cell receptor beta chains were read from a single sample in a study of shared T cell receptors in the human thymus. TCRdb keeps only in-frame clones here, not all; method: immunoSEQ multiplex PCR. The data show hundreds of thousands of clones, approximately 78% seen once. These data were likewise used in another study, on human thymus T cells.

Material for sequencing was thymocytes. The receptors here all came from a boy under three years old with a congenital heart defect. The CDR3 runs from the conserved cysteine through the conserved F or W. Fields, in order: J gene, V gene, CDR3 protein.

j_gene: TRBJ1-2
v_gene: TRBV7-9
CDR3aa: CASSSSRGANYGYTF

j_gene: TRBJ2-1
v_gene: TRBV6-4
CDR3aa: CATKSRQFHNEQFF

j_gene: TRBJ1-2
v_gene: TRBV6-1
CDR3aa: CASLARSQRSYGYTF

j_gene: TRBJ1-2
v_gene: TRBV27
CDR3aa: CASSLMRGRFYGYTF

j_gene: TRBJ1-1
v_gene: TRBV4-1
CDR3aa: CASSPRMGGWNTEAFF

j_gene: TRBJ1-2
v_gene: TRBV19
CDR3aa: CASSTRQGGGYTF

j_gene: TRBJ1-5
v_gene: TRBV27
CDR3aa: CASSPDRNTAPKAHNQPQHF

j_gene: TRBJ2-7
v_gene: TRBV5-4
CDR3aa: CASSLVNRSHSYEQYF

j_gene: TRBJ2-1
v_gene: TRBV27
CDR3aa: CASSFIGTSEYNEQFF

j_gene: TRBJ1-2
v_gene: TRBV29-1
CDR3aa: CSVPEYGYTF

j_gene: TRBJ2-2
v_gene: TRBV4-3
CDR3aa: CASSQGSGRTRDTGELFF